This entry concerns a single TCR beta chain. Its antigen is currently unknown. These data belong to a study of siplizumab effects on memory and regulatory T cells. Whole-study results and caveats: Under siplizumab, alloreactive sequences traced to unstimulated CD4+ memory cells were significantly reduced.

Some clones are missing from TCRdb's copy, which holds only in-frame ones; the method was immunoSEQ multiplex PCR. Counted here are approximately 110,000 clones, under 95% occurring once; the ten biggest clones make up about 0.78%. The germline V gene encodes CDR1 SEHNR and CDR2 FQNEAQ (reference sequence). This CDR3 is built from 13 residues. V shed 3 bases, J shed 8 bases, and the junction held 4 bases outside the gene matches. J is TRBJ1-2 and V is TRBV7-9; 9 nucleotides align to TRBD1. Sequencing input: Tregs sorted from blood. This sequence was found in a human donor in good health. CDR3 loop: CASSFGTGRGYTF. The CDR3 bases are TGTGCCAGCAGCTTCGGGACAGGGCGAGGCTACACCTTC.